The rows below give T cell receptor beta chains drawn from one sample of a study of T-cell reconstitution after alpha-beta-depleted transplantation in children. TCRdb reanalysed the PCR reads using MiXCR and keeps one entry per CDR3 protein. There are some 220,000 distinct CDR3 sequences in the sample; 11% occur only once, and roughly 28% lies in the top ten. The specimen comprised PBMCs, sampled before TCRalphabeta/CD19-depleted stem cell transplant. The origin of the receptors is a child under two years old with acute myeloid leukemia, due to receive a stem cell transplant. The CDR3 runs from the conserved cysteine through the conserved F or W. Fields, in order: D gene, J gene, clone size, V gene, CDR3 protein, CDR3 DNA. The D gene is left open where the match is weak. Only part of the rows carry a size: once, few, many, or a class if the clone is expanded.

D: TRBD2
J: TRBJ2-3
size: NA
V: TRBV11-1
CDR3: CASSSSGRRSTDTQYF
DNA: TGTGCCAGCAGCTCCAGCGGGAGAAGGAGCACAGATACGCAGTATTTT

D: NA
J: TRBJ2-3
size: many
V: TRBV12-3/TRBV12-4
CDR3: CASSFSEYHTDTQYF
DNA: TGTGCCAGCAGTTTTAGCGAGTACCACACAGATACGCAGTATTTT

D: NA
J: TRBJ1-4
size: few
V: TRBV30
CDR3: CAWSVRGLGIGTNEKLFF
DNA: TGTGCCTGGAGTGTACGAGGGCTAGGGATTGGAACTAATGAAAAACTGTTTTTT

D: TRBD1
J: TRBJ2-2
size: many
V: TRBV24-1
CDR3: CATSDPGQGSNTGELFF
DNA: TGTGCCACCAGTGATCCGGGACAGGGGTCGAACACCGGGGAGCTGTTTTTT

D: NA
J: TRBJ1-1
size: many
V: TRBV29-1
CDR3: CSVERKLTNTEAFF
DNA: TGCAGCGTTGAACGGAAGCTTACGAACACTGAAGCTTTCTTT

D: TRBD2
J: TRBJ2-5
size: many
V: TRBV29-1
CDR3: CSVVSGRGETQYF
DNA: TGCAGCGTAGTTAGCGGGAGAGGAGAGACCCAGTACTTC

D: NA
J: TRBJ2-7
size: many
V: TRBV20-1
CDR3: CSARYGALYEQYF
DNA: TGCAGTGCTAGGTACGGGGCCCTCTACGAGCAGTACTTC

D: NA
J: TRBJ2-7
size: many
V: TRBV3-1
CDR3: CASSQAGVGEQYF
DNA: TGTGCCAGCAGCCAAGCAGGGGTCGGGGAGCAGTACTTC

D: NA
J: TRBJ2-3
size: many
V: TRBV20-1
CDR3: CSVSSASTDTQYF
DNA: TGCAGCGTCTCTAGCGCTAGCACAGATACGCAGTATTTT

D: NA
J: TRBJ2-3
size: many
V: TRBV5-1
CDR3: CASSFGEMGTDTQYF
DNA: TGCGCCAGCAGCTTCGGCGAGATGGGGACAGATACGCAGTATTTT

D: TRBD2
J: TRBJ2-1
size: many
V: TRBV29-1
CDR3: CSVEVTSGSAEQFF
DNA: TGCAGCGTTGAAGTGACTAGCGGGAGTGCTGAGCAGTTCTTC

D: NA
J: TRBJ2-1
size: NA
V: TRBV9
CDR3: CASSVTGNEQFF
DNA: TGTGCCAGCAGCGTAACGGGAAATGAGCAGTTCTTC

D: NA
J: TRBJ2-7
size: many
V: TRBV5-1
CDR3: CASSSYPGLDYEQYF
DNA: TGCGCCAGCAGCTCTTACCCGGGACTTGACTACGAGCAGTACTTC

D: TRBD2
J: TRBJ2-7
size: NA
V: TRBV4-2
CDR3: CASTHRRGALWYEQYF
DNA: TGTGCCAGCACCCACAGGCGGGGGGCGCTTTGGTACGAGCAGTACTTC

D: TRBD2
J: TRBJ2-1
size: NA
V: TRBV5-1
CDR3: CASSSTSGGVGDEQFF
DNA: TGCGCCAGCAGCTCGACTAGCGGGGGGGTGGGAGATGAGCAGTTCTTC

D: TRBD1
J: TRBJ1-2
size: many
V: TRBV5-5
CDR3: CASSLARGRSGYTF
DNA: TGTGCCAGCAGCTTGGCCAGGGGGCGCAGTGGCTACACCTTC

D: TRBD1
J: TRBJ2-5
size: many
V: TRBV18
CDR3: CASSPNRGQETQYF
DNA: TGTGCCAGCTCACCTAACAGGGGGCAAGAGACCCAGTACTTC

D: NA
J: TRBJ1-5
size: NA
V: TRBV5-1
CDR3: CASSLGAQVLQGNQPQHF
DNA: TGCGCCAGCAGCTTGGGGGCACAGGTCCTCCAAGGGAATCAGCCCCAGCATTTT

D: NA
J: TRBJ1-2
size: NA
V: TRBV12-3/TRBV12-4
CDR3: CASSPRQPNYGYTF
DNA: TGTGCCAGCAGCCCCAGACAGCCCAACTATGGCTACACCTTC

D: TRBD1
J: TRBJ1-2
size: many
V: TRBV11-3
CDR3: CASSRTGFYGYTF
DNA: TGTGCCAGCAGCCGGACAGGGTTCTATGGCTACACCTTC

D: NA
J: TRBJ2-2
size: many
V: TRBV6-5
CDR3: CASTGDTGELFF
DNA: TGTGCCAGCACCGGGGACACCGGGGAGCTGTTTTTT

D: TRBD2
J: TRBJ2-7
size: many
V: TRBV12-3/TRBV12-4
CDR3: CASSLIVGGRGGSEQYF
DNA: TGTGCCAGCAGTTTAATAGTGGGGGGGAGAGGAGGCTCCGAGCAGTACTTC

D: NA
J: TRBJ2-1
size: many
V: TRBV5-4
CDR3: CASSPQTLARGEQFF
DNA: TGTGCCAGCAGCCCCCAAACCCTAGCTAGGGGTGAGCAGTTCTTC

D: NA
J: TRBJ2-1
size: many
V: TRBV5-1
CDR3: CASSLSTLPPYNEQFF
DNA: TGCGCCAGCAGCCTTTCGACACTCCCTCCTTACAATGAGCAGTTCTTC

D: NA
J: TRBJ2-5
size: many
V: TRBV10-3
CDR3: CAISEFEETQYF
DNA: TGTGCCATCAGTGAGTTCGAAGAGACCCAGTACTTC

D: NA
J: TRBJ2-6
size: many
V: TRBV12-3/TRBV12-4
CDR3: CASSFRGTGANVLTF
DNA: TGTGCCAGCAGTTTCAGGGGAACTGGGGCCAACGTCCTGACTTTC

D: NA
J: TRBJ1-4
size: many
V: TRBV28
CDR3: CASSLFSAQGEKLFF
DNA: TGTGCCAGCAGTTTATTCTCGGCCCAGGGCGAAAAACTGTTTTTT

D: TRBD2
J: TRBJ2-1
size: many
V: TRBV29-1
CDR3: CSVANRGLAEYNEQFF
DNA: TGCAGCGTTGCCAACCGGGGACTAGCGGAATACAATGAGCAGTTCTTC

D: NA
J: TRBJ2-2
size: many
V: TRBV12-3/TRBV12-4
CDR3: CASSRGDPGELFF
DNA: TGTGCCAGCAGTCGGGGAGACCCCGGGGAGCTGTTTTTT

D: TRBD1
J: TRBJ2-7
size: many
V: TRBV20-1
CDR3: CSVKPLQGVTYEQYF
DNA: TGCAGTGTTAAACCTCTACAGGGGGTGACCTACGAGCAGTACTTC

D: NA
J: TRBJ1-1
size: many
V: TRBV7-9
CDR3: CASSLALFRGNTEAFF
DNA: TGTGCCAGCAGCTTAGCGCTGTTCAGGGGGAACACTGAAGCTTTCTTT

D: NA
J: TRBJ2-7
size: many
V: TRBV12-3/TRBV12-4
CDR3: CASSSTYSNEQYF
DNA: TGTGCCAGCAGTTCTACTTACAGCAACGAGCAGTACTTC

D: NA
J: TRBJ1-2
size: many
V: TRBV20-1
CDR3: CSEKRGRDGYTF
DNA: TGCAGTGAAAAACGGGGGCGGGATGGCTACACCTTC

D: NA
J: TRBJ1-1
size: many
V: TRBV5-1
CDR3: CASREVNTEAFF
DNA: TGCGCCAGCAGGGAGGTAAATACTGAAGCTTTCTTT

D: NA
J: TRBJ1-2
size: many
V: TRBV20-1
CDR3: CSAPLTPFGAYGYTF
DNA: TGCAGTGCTCCCCTCACTCCCTTTGGGGCGTATGGCTACACCTTC

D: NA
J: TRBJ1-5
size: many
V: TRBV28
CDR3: CATRFPGRNNQPQHF
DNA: TGTGCCACCCGGTTTCCTGGCAGAAACAATCAGCCCCAGCATTTT

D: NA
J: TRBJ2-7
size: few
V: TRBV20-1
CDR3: CSATPRAYEQYF
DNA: TGCAGTGCAACCCCTCGGGCCTACGAGCAGTACTTC

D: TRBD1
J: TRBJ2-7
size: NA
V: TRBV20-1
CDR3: CCWGEAGGRSYEQYF
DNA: TGCTGCTGGGGCGAGGCAGGGGGCCGCTCCTACGAGCAGTACTTC

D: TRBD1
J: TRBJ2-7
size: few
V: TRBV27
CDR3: CASTDNRGDLVQYF
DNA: TGTGCCAGCACCGATAACAGGGGGGACCTAGTGCAGTACTTC

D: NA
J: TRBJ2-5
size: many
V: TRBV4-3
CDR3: CASSQDPHQETQYF
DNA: TGCGCCAGCAGCCAGGACCCGCACCAAGAGACCCAGTACTTC

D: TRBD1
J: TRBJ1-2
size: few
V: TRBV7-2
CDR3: CASSSWTGHYGYTF
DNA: TGTGCCAGCAGCTCCTGGACAGGGCACTATGGCTACACCTTC

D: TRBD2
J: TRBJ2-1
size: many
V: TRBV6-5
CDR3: CASSTLAGIEQFF
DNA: TGTGCCAGCAGCACGCTAGCGGGAATTGAGCAGTTCTTC

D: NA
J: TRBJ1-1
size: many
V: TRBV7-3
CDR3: CASSLHGQGTEASF
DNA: TGTGCCAGCAGCTTACATGGGCAGGGCACTGAAGCTTCCTTT